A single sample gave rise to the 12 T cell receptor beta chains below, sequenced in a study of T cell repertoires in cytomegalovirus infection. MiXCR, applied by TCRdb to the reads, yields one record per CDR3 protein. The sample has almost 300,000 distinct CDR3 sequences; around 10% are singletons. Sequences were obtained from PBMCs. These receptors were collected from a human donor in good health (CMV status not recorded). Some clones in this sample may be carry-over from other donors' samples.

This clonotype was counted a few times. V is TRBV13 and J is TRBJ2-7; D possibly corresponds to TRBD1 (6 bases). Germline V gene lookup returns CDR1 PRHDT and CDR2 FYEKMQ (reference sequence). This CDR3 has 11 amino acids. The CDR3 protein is CGNRVTYEQYF. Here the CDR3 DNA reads TGTGGGAACAGGGTCACCTACGAGCAGTACTTC.

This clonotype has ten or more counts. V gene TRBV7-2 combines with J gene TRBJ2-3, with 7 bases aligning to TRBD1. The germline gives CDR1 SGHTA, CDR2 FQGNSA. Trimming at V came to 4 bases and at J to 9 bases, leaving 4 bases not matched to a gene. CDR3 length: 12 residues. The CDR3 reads CASSSDRKTQYF. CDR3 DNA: TGTGCCAGCAGCTCGGACAGGAAGACGCAGTATTTT.

As DNA, the CDR3 is TGTGCCAGCAGGCTAGCGGGGGAATTATACAATGAGCAGTTCTTC. Protein product: CASRLAGELYNEQFF. This rearrangement joins TRBV27 to TRBJ2-1, with TRBD2 matching over 10 bases. J lost 4 bases, V lost 6 bases, and 6 bases had no gene match. The V gene's germline CDR1 is MNHEY and CDR2 SMNVEV (reference sequence). This CDR3 has 15 residues.

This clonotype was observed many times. For the CDR3, the DNA is TGTGCCAGCAGCGAAGGACAGAACTACGAGCAGTACTTC. Translated: CASSEGQNYEQYF. The chain combines TRBV5-4 with TRBJ2-7; possibly TRBD1 for D (6 bases). The CDR3 contains 13 residues. The V end lost 4 bases, the J end lost 3 bases, and 11 bases lay between the germline ends. Germline CDR1 reads SGHNT; CDR2 reads YYREEE (reference sequence).

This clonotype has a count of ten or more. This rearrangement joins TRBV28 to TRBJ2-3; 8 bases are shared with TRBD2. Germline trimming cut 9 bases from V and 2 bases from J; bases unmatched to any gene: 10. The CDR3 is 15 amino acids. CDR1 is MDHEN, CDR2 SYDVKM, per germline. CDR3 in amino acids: CASTDVAGNTDTQYF. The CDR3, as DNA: TGTGCCAGTACCGACGTAGCGGGGAACACAGATACGCAGTATTTT.

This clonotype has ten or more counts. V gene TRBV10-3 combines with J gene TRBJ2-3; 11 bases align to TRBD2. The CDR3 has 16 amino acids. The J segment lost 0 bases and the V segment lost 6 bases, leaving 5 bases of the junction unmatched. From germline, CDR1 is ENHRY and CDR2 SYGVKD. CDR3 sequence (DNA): TGTGCCATCAGGCCGGGACTAGCGGCTAGCACAGATACGCAGTATTTT. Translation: CAIRPGLAASTDTQYF.

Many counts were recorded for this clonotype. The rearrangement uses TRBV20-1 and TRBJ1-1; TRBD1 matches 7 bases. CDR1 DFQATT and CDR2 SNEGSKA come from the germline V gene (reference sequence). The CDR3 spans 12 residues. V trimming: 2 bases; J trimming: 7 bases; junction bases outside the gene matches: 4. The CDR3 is CSARTGVFEAFF. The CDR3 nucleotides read TGCAGTGCTAGAACAGGGGTCTTTGAAGCTTTCTTT.

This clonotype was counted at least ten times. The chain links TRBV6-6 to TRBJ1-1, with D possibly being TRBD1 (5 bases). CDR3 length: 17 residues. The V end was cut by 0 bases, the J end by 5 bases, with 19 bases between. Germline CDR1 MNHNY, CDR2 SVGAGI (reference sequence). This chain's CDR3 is CASSYSGQGPGGTEAFF. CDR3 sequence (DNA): TGTGCCAGCAGTTACTCCGGGCAGGGCCCAGGAGGGACTGAAGCTTTCTTT.

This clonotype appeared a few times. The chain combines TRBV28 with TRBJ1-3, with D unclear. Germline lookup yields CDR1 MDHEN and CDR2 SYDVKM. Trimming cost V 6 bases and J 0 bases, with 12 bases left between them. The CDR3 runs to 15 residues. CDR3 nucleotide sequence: TGTGCCAGCAGCCCCGGTGGGAGCTCTGGAAACACCATATATTTT. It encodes CASSPGGSSGNTIYF.

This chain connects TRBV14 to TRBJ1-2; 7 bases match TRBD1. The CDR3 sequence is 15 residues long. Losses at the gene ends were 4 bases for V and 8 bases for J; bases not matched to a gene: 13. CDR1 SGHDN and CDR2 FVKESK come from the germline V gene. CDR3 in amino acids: CASSPGGIRASGYTF. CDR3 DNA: TGTGCCAGCAGCCCAGGGGGTATCAGGGCGAGCGGCTACACCTTC.

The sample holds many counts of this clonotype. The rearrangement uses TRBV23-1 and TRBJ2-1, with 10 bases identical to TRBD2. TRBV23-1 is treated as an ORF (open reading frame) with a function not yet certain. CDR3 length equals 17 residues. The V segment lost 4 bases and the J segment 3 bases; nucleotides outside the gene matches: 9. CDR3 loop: CASSRRIAGGFYNEQFF. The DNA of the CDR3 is TGCGCCAGCAGTCGTCGGATAGCGGGGGGTTTCTACAATGAGCAGTTCTTC.

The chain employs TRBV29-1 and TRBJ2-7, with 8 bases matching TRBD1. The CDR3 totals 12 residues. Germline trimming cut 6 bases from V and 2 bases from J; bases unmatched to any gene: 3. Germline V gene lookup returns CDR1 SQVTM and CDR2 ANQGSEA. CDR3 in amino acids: CSVMTGAYEQYF. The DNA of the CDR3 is TGCAGCGTGATGACAGGGGCCTACGAGCAGTACTTC.